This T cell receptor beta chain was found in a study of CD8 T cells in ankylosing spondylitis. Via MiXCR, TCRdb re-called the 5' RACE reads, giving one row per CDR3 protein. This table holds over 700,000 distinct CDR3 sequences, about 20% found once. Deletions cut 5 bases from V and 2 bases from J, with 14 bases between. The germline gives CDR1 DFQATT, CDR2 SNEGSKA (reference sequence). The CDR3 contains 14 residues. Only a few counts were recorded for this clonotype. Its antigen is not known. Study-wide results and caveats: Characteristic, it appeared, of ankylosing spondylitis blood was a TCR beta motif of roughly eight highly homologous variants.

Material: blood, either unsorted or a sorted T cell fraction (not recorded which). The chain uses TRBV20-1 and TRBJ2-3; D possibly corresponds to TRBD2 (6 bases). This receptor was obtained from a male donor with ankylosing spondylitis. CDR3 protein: CSAPKGLLTDTQYF. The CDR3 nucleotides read TGCAGTGCTCCGAAGGGACTCCTCACAGATACGCAGTATTTT.